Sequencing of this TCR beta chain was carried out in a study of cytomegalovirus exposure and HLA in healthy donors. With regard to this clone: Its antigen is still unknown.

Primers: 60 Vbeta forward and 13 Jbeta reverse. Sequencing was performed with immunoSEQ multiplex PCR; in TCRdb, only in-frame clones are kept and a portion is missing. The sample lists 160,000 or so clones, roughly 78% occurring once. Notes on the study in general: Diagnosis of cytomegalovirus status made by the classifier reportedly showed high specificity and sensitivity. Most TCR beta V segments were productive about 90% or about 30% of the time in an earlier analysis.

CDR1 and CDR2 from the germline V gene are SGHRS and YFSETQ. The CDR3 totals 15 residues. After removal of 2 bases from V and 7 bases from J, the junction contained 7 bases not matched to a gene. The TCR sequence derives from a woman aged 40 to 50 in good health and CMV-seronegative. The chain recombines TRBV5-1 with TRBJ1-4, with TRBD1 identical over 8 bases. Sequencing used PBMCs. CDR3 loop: CASSFSTGVAEKLFF. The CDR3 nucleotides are TGCGCCAGCAGCTTCTCGACAGGGGTGGCTGAAAAACTGTTTTTT.